This TCR beta chain was identified in a study of blood T cell repertoires in COVID-19. Study at large: Italy, Spain and the United States were the sources of the convalescent and acute COVID-19 samples. PBMCs, B-cell-depleted T cells, or T cells provided the cDNA or gDNA that made up the material.

Germline V CDR1 and CDR2: LGHDT, YNNKEL (reference sequence). The CDR3 is 15 residues long. V gave up 4 bases and J gave up 6 bases; unmatched junction bases: 11. Original data processing: The authors estimated nucleated cell counts from reference gene primer amplification. This table comes from immunoSEQ multiplex PCR, and its TCRdb copy is limited to in-frame clones, with some not included. The V and J calls and clone size were taken over from that table, and D and trimming were inferred from the DNA. The profile covers 40,000 to 55,000 clones, with around nine tenths appearing a single time and over 5.5% taken by the ten largest.

The sample comprised peripheral blood. The chain is built from TRBV3-1 (or the pseudogene TRBV3-2) and TRBJ2-7; 8 bases are a match to TRBD1. The receptor was derived from a man aged 50-60 years with active COVID-19. CDR3 in DNA: TGTGCCAGCAGCCTCACCCAGGGGGCGCGTGGCGAGCAGTACTTC. Amino acid sequence: CASSLTQGARGEQYF.